This is a list of T cell receptor beta chains from one sample in a study of T cell repertoires in aging, cancer and after chemotherapy. TCRdb recomputed calls from the multiplex PCR reads with MiXCR, one row per CDR3 protein. The repertoire holds about 13,000 distinct CDR3 sequences, with 25% to 35% as singletons. The sequencing sample was made of blood. The receptors originated from a human donor with a blood cancer. CDR3s include the opening cysteine and the closing phenylalanine or tryptophan. D genes are given only for firm matches. The size field is filled for only some rows; it gives once, few, many or a size class.

clone size: many; V gene: TRBV7-6; J gene: TRBJ2-1; D gene: TRBD1; CDR3 protein: CASSLGTGGLYNEQFF; CDR3 DNA: TGTGCCAGCAGCCTAGGGACAGGGGGCCTATACAATGAGCAGTTCTTC
clone size: few; V gene: TRBV6-2/TRBV6-3; J gene: TRBJ1-1; D gene: -; CDR3 protein: CASGRVNTEAFF; CDR3 DNA: TGTGCCAGCGGTCGGGTGAACACTGAAGCTTTCTTT
clone size: medium-sized; V gene: TRBV18; J gene: TRBJ2-2; D gene: TRBD2; CDR3 protein: CASSTSGRSTGELFF; CDR3 DNA: TGTGCCAGCTCAACTAGCGGGAGGTCTACCGGGGAGCTGTTTTTT
clone size: few; V gene: TRBV20-1; J gene: TRBJ1-1; D gene: TRBD1; CDR3 protein: CSANRDSDTEAFF; CDR3 DNA: TGCAGTGCTAACCGGGACAGTGACACTGAAGCTTTCTTT
clone size: -; V gene: TRBV20-1; J gene: TRBJ2-1; D gene: TRBD2; CDR3 protein: CSASLREWIHNEQFF; CDR3 DNA: TGCAGTGCTAGCCTGCGGGAGTGGATCCACAATGAGCAGTTCTTC
clone size: medium-sized; V gene: TRBV6-5; J gene: TRBJ2-1; D gene: -; CDR3 protein: CASSYNKNLGNEQFF; CDR3 DNA: TGTGCCAGCAGTTACAATAAGAACCTCGGCAATGAGCAGTTCTTC
clone size: medium-sized; V gene: TRBV19; J gene: TRBJ2-2; D gene: -; CDR3 protein: CASSIDRPLAPNTGELFF; CDR3 DNA: TGTGCCAGTAGTATAGATCGGCCCCTAGCGCCGAACACCGGGGAGCTGTTTTTT
clone size: few; V gene: TRBV7-2; J gene: TRBJ2-2; D gene: TRBD1; CDR3 protein: CASSYTGANTGELFF; CDR3 DNA: TGTGCCAGCAGCTATACAGGGGCCAACACCGGGGAGCTGTTTTTT
clone size: -; V gene: TRBV5-1; J gene: TRBJ2-1; D gene: TRBD2; CDR3 protein: CASSLAGTSGSVGNEQFF; CDR3 DNA: TGCGCCAGCAGCTTGGCCGGGACTAGCGGGAGTGTGGGGAATGAGCAGTTCTTC
clone size: -; V gene: TRBV10-3; J gene: TRBJ2-7; D gene: -; CDR3 protein: CAISDSSYEQYF; CDR3 DNA: TGTGCCATCAGTGACAGTTCCTACGAGCAGTACTTC
clone size: medium-sized; V gene: TRBV30; J gene: TRBJ2-3; D gene: -; CDR3 protein: CAWIPWGTPDTQYF; CDR3 DNA: TGTGCCTGGATCCCCTGGGGAACGCCAGATACGCAGTATTTT
clone size: few; V gene: TRBV18; J gene: TRBJ2-1; D gene: TRBD2; CDR3 protein: CASSPNGRAYNEQFF; CDR3 DNA: TGTGCCAGCTCACCCAACGGGAGGGCCTACAATGAGCAGTTCTTC
clone size: -; V gene: TRBV10-3; J gene: TRBJ2-2; D gene: TRBD2; CDR3 protein: CAISEGLANTGELFF; CDR3 DNA: TGTGCCATCAGTGAGGGACTAGCAAACACCGGGGAGCTGTTTTTT
clone size: -; V gene: TRBV5-4; J gene: TRBJ2-3; D gene: TRBD1; CDR3 protein: CASSWTGQGFPDTQYF; CDR3 DNA: TGTGCCAGCAGCTGGACGGGACAGGGTTTTCCAGATACGCAGTATTTT
clone size: -; V gene: TRBV30; J gene: TRBJ1-4; D gene: -; CDR3 protein: CALEGMETRPTNEKLFF; CDR3 DNA: TGTGCCCTAGAGGGGATGGAAACCCGCCCAACTAATGAAAAACTGTTTTTT
clone size: -; V gene: TRBV5-6; J gene: TRBJ1-6; D gene: -; CDR3 protein: CASSFLRGSNSPLHF; CDR3 DNA: TGTGCCAGCAGCTTTTTACGGGGTAGTAATTCACCCCTCCACTTT
clone size: -; V gene: TRBV5-1; J gene: TRBJ2-3; D gene: TRBD2; CDR3 protein: CASSSGLAGSPTLTDTQYF; CDR3 DNA: TGCGCCAGCAGCTCGGGACTAGCGGGGTCCCCTACCCTCACAGATACGCAGTATTTT
clone size: medium-sized; V gene: TRBV6-1; J gene: TRBJ2-2; D gene: TRBD2; CDR3 protein: CASSGVTSAGELFF; CDR3 DNA: TGTGCCAGCAGTGGGGTTACTAGCGCCGGGGAGCTGTTTTTT
clone size: -; V gene: TRBV18; J gene: TRBJ1-2; D gene: -; CDR3 protein: CASSSGYYGYTF; CDR3 DNA: TGTGCCAGCTCATCGGGTTACTATGGCTACACCTTC
clone size: -; V gene: TRBV5-6; J gene: TRBJ2-2; D gene: -; CDR3 protein: CASSSGGTGFAGELFF; CDR3 DNA: TGTGCCAGCAGCTCGGGGGGGACAGGATTTGCCGGGGAGCTGTTTTTT
clone size: many; V gene: TRBV5-6; J gene: TRBJ2-2; D gene: TRBD1; CDR3 protein: CASSLVTGGYNTGELFF; CDR3 DNA: TGTGCCAGCAGCTTGGTCACAGGGGGCTATAACACCGGGGAGCTGTTTTTT
clone size: -; V gene: TRBV6-5; J gene: TRBJ1-2; D gene: TRBD1; CDR3 protein: CASRAIGTGFVNYGYTF; CDR3 DNA: TGTGCCAGCAGGGCAATAGGGACAGGGTTTGTGAACTATGGCTACACCTTC
clone size: -; V gene: TRBV6-5; J gene: TRBJ1-6; D gene: TRBD1; CDR3 protein: CASSPGGGVKLLLF; CDR3 DNA: TGTGCCAGCAGTCCAGGGGGGGGAGTGAAACTACTCCTTTTT
clone size: -; V gene: TRBV20-1; J gene: TRBJ1-2; D gene: -; CDR3 protein: CSAARFVGGYTF; CDR3 DNA: TGCAGTGCGGCACGGTTCGTCGGGGGCTACACCTTC
clone size: medium-sized; V gene: TRBV27; J gene: TRBJ1-2; D gene: -; CDR3 protein: CASSPGFNYGYTF; CDR3 DNA: TGTGCCAGCAGCCCCGGATTTAACTATGGCTACACCTTC
clone size: many; V gene: TRBV6-5; J gene: TRBJ2-5; D gene: TRBD2; CDR3 protein: CASSYSSAPSGGDGLETQYF; CDR3 DNA: TGTGCCAGCAGTTACTCGAGTGCGCCTAGCGGGGGGGATGGTCTGGAGACCCAGTACTTC